The 12 T cell receptor beta chains presented below share a single source sample, sequenced in a study of Ad26.COV2.S vaccination and SARS-CoV-2 variants. The treatment is: some 20 received Ad26.COV2.S at low or high dose, single or two shots; 5 received placebo; per-sample allocation not given. Specimen acquisition occurred on day 63 following the initial vaccine or placebo injection. Assay used: immunoSEQ multiplex PCR; TCRdb lists only in-frame clones, some missing. The data show more than 300,000 clones, 85% seen once. The sequencing used peripheral blood, collected in a trial of Ad26.COV2.S vaccine versus placebo. These receptors were collected from a person between 18 and 65 years old who received the Ad26.COV2.S COVID-19 vaccine or a placebo.

This rearrangement joins TRBV5-4 to TRBJ2-3; 8 bases are a match to TRBD1. The germline V gene has CDR1 SGHNT and CDR2 YYREEE (reference sequence). CDR3 length: 14 amino acids. Trimming cost V 0 bases and J 6 bases; bases outside gene matches: 3. The CDR3: CASSLDRQGDTQYF. The CDR3 nucleotides are TGTGCCAGCAGCTTGGATCGACAGGGGGATACGCAGTATTTT.

V gene TRBV4-2 combines with J gene TRBJ2-2; possibly TRBD2 for D (5 bases). Germline V gene lookup returns CDR1 LGHNA and CDR2 YNFKEQ. The CDR3 is 14 residues long. V lost 5 bases and J 6 bases, leaving 13 bases between the germline ends. In DNA form, the CDR3 reads TGTGCCAGCAGCAGATTCGGGGAATCCGGGGAGCTGTTTTTT. It specifies CASSRFGESGELFF.

The chain uses TRBV5-1 and TRBJ2-1; D not certain. V was cut by 4 bases and J by 6 bases, with 8 bases left in between. CDR3 length: 12 amino acids. Germline lookup yields CDR1 SGHRS and CDR2 YFSETQ. The CDR3 loop reads CASSPQSNEQFF. In nucleotides, the CDR3 is TGCGCCAGCAGCCCTCAGTCCAATGAGCAGTTCTTC.

The V gene is TRBV2, the J gene TRBJ2-7; 7 nucleotides line up with TRBD1. With V trimmed by 10 bases and J by 5 bases, 11 bases remained unmatched. This CDR3 has 13 amino acids. Germline CDR1 SNHLY, CDR2 FYNNEI. DNA for the CDR3: TGTGCCACTACCCCGGACAGGCTTAACGAGCAGTACTTC. This translates into CATTPDRLNEQYF.

The genes are TRBV7-2 and TRBJ2-3; TRBD2 agrees at 11 bases. This CDR3 is 17 amino acids long. V gave up 5 bases and J gave up 2 bases; unmatched junction bases: 9. Germline V lookup: CDR1 SGHTA, CDR2 FQGNSA. The CDR3 loop is CASSLRSTSGTTDTQYF. In DNA form, the CDR3 reads TGTGCCAGCAGCCTTAGGTCGACTAGCGGGACCACAGATACGCAGTATTTT.

Only a few counts were recorded for this clone. The rearrangement joins TRBV5-1 to TRBJ2-7; TRBD2 agrees at 11 bases. This CDR3 has 15 residues. Trimming took 4 bases from V and 3 from J; bases not matched to a gene: 6. The germline gives CDR1 SGHRS, CDR2 YFSETQ. CDR3 coding DNA: TGCGCCAGCAGCCTGGCCGGGACTAGCGGCTACGAGCAGTACTTC. Translation gives CASSLAGTSGYEQYF.

This clone was counted a few times. The chain joins TRBV14 to TRBJ1-2, with 9 bases fitting TRBD1. V lost 2 bases and J lost 8; bases outside the gene matches: 12. Germline CDR1 is SGHDN and CDR2 is FVKESK. The CDR3 sequence is 16 residues long. The CDR3 loop is CASSQFPGQGEWGYTF. CDR3 sequence (DNA): TGTGCCAGCAGCCAATTTCCGGGACAGGGAGAGTGGGGCTACACCTTC.

The gene calls are TRBV5-4 and TRBJ2-4; TRBD1 aligns across 8 bases. Germline assignment: CDR1 SGHNT and CDR2 YYREEE (reference sequence). With 3 bases clipped from V and 6 bases from J, the junction kept 8 bases outside the gene matches. The CDR3 loop spans 15 amino acids. The CDR3 reads CASSSRNTGGNIQYF. As DNA, the CDR3 is TGTGCCAGCAGCTCGCGAAATACAGGGGGAAACATTCAGTACTTC.

The gene calls are TRBV5-1 and TRBJ2-7, with TRBD1 matching 7 bases. Germline V lookup: CDR1 SGHRS, CDR2 YFSETQ. The V gene end was trimmed by 4 bases and the J gene end by 3 bases; junction bases not matched to a gene: 19. The CDR3 runs to 18 residues. CDR3 residues: CASSVFPRQGPVNYEQYF. The CDR3 DNA follows: TGCGCCAGCAGCGTATTCCCGAGACAGGGTCCGGTTAACTACGAGCAGTACTTC.

A single count supports this clone. The chain employs TRBV29-1 and TRBJ2-7; D call uncertain. Trimming took 3 bases from V and 3 from J, leaving 9 bases between them. This CDR3 is built from 12 residues. Germline V gene data show CDR1 as SQVTM and CDR2 as ANQGSEA. CDR3 in DNA: TGCAGCGTTGACGGCGGAGACTACGAGCAGTACTTC. This translates into CSVDGGDYEQYF.

The V gene is TRBV28, the J gene TRBJ1-2; TRBD1 matches 9 bases. The J segment lost 8 bases and the V segment lost 4 bases, leaving 5 bases of the junction unmatched. The CDR3 length is 13 residues. Looked up from germline, CDR1 is MDHEN and CDR2 is SYDVKM. CDR3 in DNA: TGTGCCAGCAGTTCGGACAGGGGTTACGGCTACACCTTC. It encodes CASSSDRGYGYTF.

V is TRBV3-1 (or the pseudogene TRBV3-2) and J is TRBJ2-5, with D possibly matching TRBD2 (5 bases). V was cut by 4 bases and J by 4 bases, with 13 bases left in between. The germline V gene encodes CDR1 LGHDT and CDR2 YNNKEL (reference sequence). There are 14 residues in the CDR3. The CDR3 sequence is CASSLNGLLETQYF. CDR3 DNA sequence: TGTGCCAGCAGCCTCAACGGACTCTTAGAGACCCAGTACTTC.